The 8 T cell receptor beta chains given below trace back to one sample, sequenced in a study of blood T cell repertoires in COVID-19. Profiling relied on immunoSEQ multiplex PCR, and the TCRdb table lists in-frame clones only, not all of them. The sample has tens of thousands of clones, approximately 80% seen once. The specimen was peripheral blood. Every receptor here comes from a woman aged 80 or over with acute or convalescent COVID-19.

This clone came up once. This chain joins TRBV19 and TRBJ2-7; TRBD1 matches 8 bases. The CDR3 consists of 16 residues. CDR1 LNHDA and CDR2 SQIVND come from the germline V gene (reference sequence). V trimming: 6 bases; J trimming: 1 base; junction bases outside the gene matches: 11. CDR3 nucleotides: TGTGCCAGTAGATTTAGATCGACAGGGGAATCCTACGAGCAGTACTTC. This encodes CASRFRSTGESYEQYF.

This rearrangement joins TRBV5-1 to TRBJ2-3, with D unresolved. Germline assignment: CDR1 SGHRS and CDR2 YFSETQ. CDR3 length equals 15 residues. Trimming removed 0 bases from V and 5 bases from J, with 13 bases in between. The CDR3 coding sequence is TGCGCCAGCAGCTTGGGATCCTTCCAGATAGATACGCAGTATTTT. It encodes CASSLGSFQIDTQYF.

V and J are TRBV29-1 and TRBJ2-1; D is uncertain. The CDR3 runs to 13 residues. CDR1 is SQVTM and CDR2 is ANQGSEA in the germline V gene. Trimming left V 3 bases short and J 2 bases short, with 8 bases between. The CDR3 DNA sequence: TGCAGCGTTGACAGTAATCCCTACAATGAGCAGTTCTTC. It codes for CSVDSNPYNEQFF.

This sequence joins TRBV10-3 and TRBJ1-1; maybe TRBD1 (6 bases). From germline, CDR1 is ENHRY and CDR2 SYGVKD. V lost 2 bases to trimming and J lost 5 bases, with 12 bases between them. The CDR3 has 14 residues. As DNA, the CDR3 is TGTGCCATCAGTGAGGTTCAGGGGAATACTGAAGCTTTCTTT. This sequence encodes CAISEVQGNTEAFF.

The chain is built from TRBV27 and TRBJ1-1, with a weak D call TRBD1 (5 bases). From germline, CDR1 is MNHEY and CDR2 SMNVEV (reference sequence). Trimming shortened V by 6 bases and J by 5 bases, and 13 bases separated the two germline ends. There are 13 residues in the CDR3. The CDR3 reads CASSPSGFTEAFF. The CDR3 coding sequence is TGTGCCAGCAGCCCGTCAGGGTTTACTGAAGCTTTCTTT.

The chain employs TRBV6-5 and TRBJ1-1; 8 bases agree with TRBD1. CDR3 length: 15 amino acids. V dropped 2 bases and J dropped 4; count of bases not matched to a gene: 6. CDR1 is MNHEY and CDR2 is SVGAGI in the germline V gene. DNA of the CDR3: TGTGCCAGCAGTTACCGGGGACAGGTTAGCACTGAAGCTTTCTTT. Its translation: CASSYRGQVSTEAFF.

The chain joins TRBV5-1 to TRBJ1-2, with no clear D. Trimming left V 3 bases short and J 4 bases short, with 13 bases between. Germline V gives CDR1 SGHRS, CDR2 YFSETQ. The CDR3 has 14 residues. CDR3 coding DNA: TGCGCCAGCAGCTCCCAAGGCGGGCCCTATGGCTACACCTTC. Translated, it gives CASSSQGGPYGYTF.

The V gene is TRBV11-2, the J gene TRBJ2-7; D is undetermined. Trimming took 2 bases from V and 5 from J, leaving 13 bases between them. Germline V gene data show CDR1 as SGHAT and CDR2 as FQNNGV. CDR3 length: 14 amino acids. The CDR3 is CASSLSLPRDEQYF. The DNA of the CDR3 is TGTGCCAGCAGCTTATCGCTGCCTCGGGACGAGCAGTACTTC.